This T cell receptor (beta chain) was recorded in a study of T cells expressing NK-cell markers. General study findings and limits: The dominant NKG2C+ clonotypes represented about 1.0-7.0% of CD8+ T cells in five to seven donors.

This clonotype is medium-sized by frequency. Antigen specificity is unknown. The CDR3 spans 15 residues. The germline gives CDR1 MNHNS, CDR2 SASEGT. Each CDR3 protein gets one entry in TCRdb, which reprocessed the 5' RACE reads and gives no DNA. This sample's table has tens of thousands of distinct CDR3 sequences. The TCR originated in a man aged 18-70 years in good health. The chain recombines TRBV6-1 with TRBJ2-3; the D gene TCRdb calls, TRBD1, cannot be checked with no DNA. Specimen: blood T cells: a sorted CD56 or NKG2C T cell subset, CD4+ or CD8+ T cells, or bulk PBMC T cells (not recorded which). The CDR3: CASSEGQGAPDTQYF.